Listed here are 26 T cell receptor beta chains from one sample, sequenced in a study of blood T cell repertoires in COVID-19. TCRdb's table, derived via immunoSEQ multiplex PCR, lists solely in-frame clones and lacks some. The sample has roughly 56,000 clones, over 80% seen once. The material sequenced was peripheral blood. The source of these receptors is a man between 65 and 85 years old with acute or convalescent COVID-19.

This chain joins TRBV19 and TRBJ2-3, with 10 bases that match TRBD2. This CDR3 has 15 residues. Germline V CDR1 and CDR2: LNHDA, SQIVND (reference sequence). The V and J ends lost 5 bases and 6 bases, in that order; junction bases with no gene match: 8. The CDR3 loop reads CASSLIAGGGDTQYF. DNA for the CDR3: TGTGCCAGTAGTCTCATAGCGGGGGGTGGCGATACGCAGTATTTT.

The chain recombines TRBV6-2 or TRBV6-3 with TRBJ2-2; D gene uncertain. With 4 bases removed from V and 1 base from J, the gap between germline ends came to 7 bases. The CDR3 has 14 amino acids. Germline V gene data show CDR1 as MNHEY and CDR2 as SVGEGT. The CDR3 spells CASSFSGNTGELFF. CDR3 nucleotides: TGTGCCAGCAGTTTTTCAGGGAACACCGGGGAGCTGTTTTTT.

The chain recombines TRBV6-6 with TRBJ2-1; a possible D gene is TRBD2 (5 bases). Trimming removed 2 bases from V and 8 bases from J, with 13 bases in between. Germline assignment: CDR1 MNHNY and CDR2 SVGAGI (reference sequence). This CDR3 has 14 amino acids. DNA of the CDR3: TGTGCCAGCAGTTACCCCGTCGGGGTCGATGAGCAGTTCTTC. Translated, it gives CASSYPVGVDEQFF.

The chain couples TRBV18 to TRBJ2-5, with 10 bases that match TRBD2. J lost 5 bases, V lost 0 bases, and 6 bases had no gene match. Looked up from germline, CDR1 is KGHSH and CDR2 is LQKENI. The CDR3 loop spans 16 amino acids. This chain's CDR3 is CASSPPSSGGRETQYF. CDR3 DNA: TGTGCCAGCTCACCACCTTCTAGCGGGGGAAGGGAGACCCAGTACTTC.

CDR3 region: CASSFRLAGNQETQYF. CDR3 bases: TGTGCCAGCAGCTTCCGACTAGCGGGGAACCAAGAGACCCAGTACTTC. The V gene is TRBV5-6, the J gene TRBJ2-5; TRBD2 agrees at 11 bases. The CDR3 has 16 amino acids. V lost 2 bases to trimming and J lost 0 bases; unmatched junction nucleotides: 3. Germline CDR1 reads SGHDT; CDR2 reads YYEEEE. The full variable domain, rest sourced from reference TRBV5-6 and TRBJ2-5, is DAGVTQSPTHLIKTRGQQVTLRCSPKSGHDTVSWYQQALGQGPQFIFQYYEEEERQRGNFPDRFSGHQFPNYSSELNVNALLLGDSALYLCASSFRLAGNQETQYFGPGTRLLVL.

The rearrangement links TRBV6-4 to TRBJ1-1; 8 bases fit TRBD1. CDR3 length: 14 residues. Losses at the gene ends were 5 bases for V and 1 base for J; bases not matched to a gene: 3. Germline CDR1 MRHNA, CDR2 SNTAGT. CDR3 coding DNA: TGTGCCAGCAGTCAACAGGGGGGGAACACTGAAGCTTTCTTT. It yields the protein CASSQQGGNTEAFF.

V and J are TRBV28 and TRBJ1-5, with D uncertain. This CDR3 has 14 residues. From germline, CDR1 is MDHEN and CDR2 SYDVKM. Trimming removed 2 bases from V and 1 base from J, with 6 bases in between. The CDR3 bases are TGTGCCAGCAGTTTACGGTTGAGCAATCAGCCCCAGCATTTT. This sequence encodes CASSLRLSNQPQHF.

The gene calls are TRBV25-1 and TRBJ1-1, with 7 bases lining up with TRBD1. The CDR3 has 13 residues. Per the germline V gene, CDR1 is MGHDK and CDR2 is SYGVNS. V lost 6 bases, J lost 1 base, and 2 bases stayed unmatched. The CDR3 nucleotides read TGTGCCAGCAGCGACAGGGCGAACACTGAAGCTTTCTTT. Amino acids: CASSDRANTEAFF. The whole variable domain, filled in from reference TRBV25-1 and TRBJ1-1, reads EADIYQTPRYLVIGTGKKITLECSQTMGHDKMYWYQQDPGMELHLIHYSYGVNSTEKGDLSSESTVSRIRTEHFPLTLESARPSHTSQYLCASSDRANTEAFFGQGTRLTVV.

This clone was found once. The chain links TRBV5-1 to TRBJ2-1; D perhaps matches TRBD2 (7 bases). Deletions cut 4 bases from V and 9 bases from J, with 20 bases between. In germline, CDR1 is SGHRS, CDR2 YFSETQ. The CDR3 sequence is 15 residues long. The DNA for the CDR3 is TGCGCCAGCAGCCTAGGCTCCGGCGGGGGCGCTGAGCAGTTCTTC. This codes for CASSLGSGGGAEQFF.

The chain has TRBV19 and TRBJ2-6; possible D gene TRBD2, 5 bases. Trimming removed 1 base from V and 1 base from J, with 11 bases in between. Germline CDR1 LNHDA, CDR2 SQIVND (reference sequence). The CDR3 length is 17 residues. CDR3 DNA: TGTGCCAGTAGTATAGGAGGGAGTTCTTCTGGGGCCAACGTCCTGACTTTC. Its translation is CASSIGGSSSGANVLTF.

This chain connects TRBV7-8 to TRBJ2-3, with D hard to call. Trimming cost V 3 bases and J 2 bases, with 9 bases left between them. This CDR3 contains 14 residues. The germline gives CDR1 SGHVS, CDR2 FQNEAQ. CDR3 sequence: CASSFNRNTDTQYF. CDR3 DNA: TGTGCCAGCAGCTTTAATCGTAACACAGATACGCAGTATTTT.

The chain recombines TRBV12-3 or TRBV12-4 with TRBJ1-2; the D is unclear. V shed 1 base and J shed 5 bases, with 8 bases lying between them. The CDR3 spans 13 residues. The CDR3 nucleotides read TGTGCCAGCAGTTTAGTGGCAGTTTATGGCTACACCTTC. Translated, it gives CASSLVAVYGYTF.

The rearrangement uses TRBV6-5 and TRBJ1-5, with TRBD1 matching 9 bases. Trimming cost V 6 bases and J 5 bases; bases outside gene matches: 2. Germline lookup yields CDR1 MNHEY and CDR2 SVGAGI. This CDR3 region has 13 residues. As DNA, the CDR3 is TGTGCCAGCAGCAGGGACAGGGATCAGCCCCAGCATTTT. As protein: CASSRDRDQPQHF.

The rearrangement joins TRBV19 to TRBJ2-5, with TRBD2 identical over 9 bases. In germline, CDR1 is LNHDA, CDR2 SQIVND (reference sequence). V lost 5 bases to trimming and J lost 2 bases; unmatched junction nucleotides: 9. The CDR3 has 16 amino acids. CDR3 sequence reads: CASSRGLAGAQETQYF. The CDR3 coding sequence is TGTGCCAGTAGTCGAGGGTTAGCGGGGGCACAAGAGACCCAGTACTTC.

The rearrangement joins TRBV19 to TRBJ1-2; 7 bases match TRBD1. V lost 5 bases, J lost 2 bases, and 5 bases stayed unmatched. The CDR3 consists of 14 residues. Per the germline V gene, CDR1 is LNHDA and CDR2 is SQIVND (reference sequence). CDR3 residues: CASSLGQNNYGYTF. In nucleotides, the CDR3 is TGTGCCAGTAGTTTGGGACAGAACAACTATGGCTACACCTTC.

The sample holds one count of this clone. The chain combines TRBV5-6 with TRBJ1-6, with D perhaps matching TRBD1 (6 bases). Looked up from germline, CDR1 is SGHDT and CDR2 is YYEEEE. V was cut by 3 bases and J by 5 bases, with 9 bases left in between. There are 14 residues in the CDR3. CDR3 nucleotide sequence: TGTGCCAGCAGCTCCCAGGGGCATAATTCACCCCTCCACTTT. Protein product: CASSSQGHNSPLHF.

This sequence joins TRBV3-1 (or the pseudogene TRBV3-2) and TRBJ2-1, with D perhaps matching TRBD2 (6 bases). The CDR3 spans 17 residues. Trimming cost V 1 base and J 1 base, with 14 bases left between them. The V gene's germline CDR1 is LGHDT and CDR2 YNNKEL (reference sequence). This CDR3 is CASSQGGLAKSYNEQFF. The CDR3 nucleotides are TGTGCCAGCAGCCAAGGAGGGCTAGCGAAATCCTACAATGAGCAGTTCTTC.

The gene calls are TRBV18 and TRBJ1-2; 7 bases fit TRBD1. CDR1 is KGHSH and CDR2 is LQKENI in the germline V gene. Trimming cost V 3 bases and J 0 bases; bases outside gene matches: 10. This CDR3 has 17 residues. The CDR3 is CASSPTGYTFSNYGYTF. The CDR3 region has the DNA TGTGCCAGCTCACCGACAGGGTATACCTTTTCTAACTATGGCTACACCTTC.

The rearrangement links TRBV19 to TRBJ2-1; 10 nucleotides match TRBD2. J was trimmed by 7 bases and V by 9 bases; bases with no gene match: 9. Germline V gives CDR1 LNHDA, CDR2 SQIVND (reference sequence). The CDR3 sequence is 14 residues long. The chain's CDR3 is CASGSGGLVNEQFF. The CDR3, as DNA: TGTGCCAGCGGTAGCGGGGGGCTGGTTAATGAGCAGTTCTTC.

The chain employs TRBV14 and TRBJ2-4, with D perhaps TRBD2 (6 bases). Germline values: CDR1 SGHDN, CDR2 FVKESK. This CDR3 is 14 amino acids long. The V and J ends lost 3 bases and 9 bases respectively, with 15 bases between them. The CDR3 sequence is CASSHRAGQGIQYF. CDR3 DNA sequence: TGTGCCAGCAGCCACAGGGCGGGGCAGGGCATTCAGTACTTC. The whole variable domain, filled in from reference TRBV14 and TRBJ2-4, reads EAGVTQFPSHSVIEKGQTVTLRCDPISGHDNLYWYRRVMGKEIKFLLHFVKESKQDESGMPNNRFLAERTGGTYSTLKVQPAELEDSGVYFCASSHRAGQGIQYFGAGTRLSVL.

In this sample, this clone turned up once. The CDR3 is CASSTTGQDTEAFF. The CDR3 coding sequence is TGTGCCAGCAGCACGACCGGACAGGACACTGAAGCTTTCTTT. V usage is TRBV21-1 and J usage is TRBJ1-1; the D call in the table, TRBD1, was not verified against the DNA. TRBV21-1 is a pseudogene locus. The CDR3 sequence is 14 residues long.

The rearrangement links TRBV5-1 to TRBJ2-7, with TRBD1 identical over 8 bases. The junction had 6 bases not matched to a gene; V was cut back by 7 bases and J by 3 bases. This CDR3 has 13 residues. Germline V gene sequence: CDR1 SGHRS, CDR2 YFSETQ. CDR3 DNA: TGCGCCAGCTCAGGGGGCGCCGGCTACGAGCAGTACTTC. Amino acids: CASSGGAGYEQYF.

With regard to this clone: One end of the junction is discordant with germline, which a read error may explain. The chain uses TRBV6-6 and TRBJ2-7, with TRBD2 identical over 12 bases. The germline V gene has CDR1 MNHNY and CDR2 SVGAGI (reference sequence). This CDR3 has 13 amino acids. CDR3 loop: CASSYLLGLAGGF. CDR3 nucleotides: TGTGCCAGCAGTTACCTCCTCGGCCTAGCGGGGGGGTTT.

The CDR3 is CASSLDRVNEQFF. CDR3 sequence (DNA): TGTGCCAGCAGCTTGGACAGGGTCAATGAGCAGTTCTTC. The chain links TRBV11-1 to TRBJ2-1; 8 bases are a match to TRBD1. V lost 3 bases to trimming and J lost 6 bases; unmatched junction nucleotides: 1. The CDR3 length is 13 residues. Germline V gene sequence: CDR1 SGHAT, CDR2 FQDESV (reference sequence).

The chain is built from TRBV3-1 (or the pseudogene TRBV3-2) and TRBJ2-2; 7 positions agree with TRBD1. The germline V gene encodes CDR1 LGHDT and CDR2 YNNKEL (reference sequence). The CDR3 runs to 16 residues. The J segment lost 3 bases and the V segment lost 3 bases, leaving 7 bases of the junction unmatched. CDR3 DNA sequence: TGTGCCAGCAGCCACCTAGACAGGGTTGACACCGGGGAGCTGTTTTTT. This codes for CASSHLDRVDTGELFF.

The rearrangement joins TRBV6-6 to TRBJ2-1; D is possibly TRBD1 (6 bases). Per the germline V gene, CDR1 is MNHNY and CDR2 is SVGAGI (reference sequence). Trimming removed 3 bases from V and 9 bases from J, with 12 bases in between. The CDR3 has 13 amino acids. As DNA, the CDR3 is TGTGCCAGCAGTTATACACAGGGTGCTGAGCAGTTCTTC. Its protein is CASSYTQGAEQFF.